This is a list of T cell receptor beta chains from one sample in a study of shared clonotypes between healthy human individuals. Sequencing was performed with immunoSEQ multiplex PCR; in TCRdb, only in-frame clones are kept and a portion is missing. The profile shows about 2 million clones, roughly 94% of them singletons. The sample taken for sequencing was naive CD4+ T cells sorted from blood. These receptors were taken from a man aged 18 to 30 in good health. Both conserved end residues are part of each CDR3. A D gene is named only where the DNA matches it firmly. The size entry is marked missing in some rows and otherwise reads once, few, many or a size class.

TRBD1	.	TRBV6-1	TRBJ1-5	14	TGTGCCAGCAGGACAGGGGTGGGCAATCAGCCCCAGCATTTT	CASRTGVGNQPQHF
.	.	TRBV5-1	TRBJ2-2	14	TGCGCCAGCAGCTTGACGGGGGAGACCGGGGAGCTGTTTTTT	CASSLTGETGELFF
.	once	TRBV2	TRBJ2-7	13	TGTGCCAGCAGAGACAGGCCGGGCTACGAGCAGTACTTC	CASRDRPGYEQYF
TRBD1	.	TRBV5-5	TRBJ1-6	17	TGTGCCAGCAGTTACTCTCCGGACAGGGCCCTTGCTTCACCCCTCCACTTT	CASSYSPDRALASPLHF
.	.	TRBV30	TRBJ1-4	14	TGTGCCTGGAGTGTTCAACTGTTTAATGAAAAACTGTTTTTT	CAWSVQLFNEKLFF
TRBD1	.	TRBV2	TRBJ2-7	14	TGTGCCAGCAGTGAAGTGGGACAGAGCTACGAGCAGTACTTC	CASSEVGQSYEQYF
TRBD2	.	TRBV29-1	TRBJ2-7	16	TGCAGCGTGGGCGTCGAGCGGGGGGGACCCCTCTACGAGCAGTACTTC	CSVGVERGGPLYEQYF
TRBD2	.	TRBV5-4	TRBJ2-7	15	TGTGCCAGCAGCTTGGGCCCGGGAGGGCCCTACGAGCAGTACTTC	CASSLGPGGPYEQYF
.	.	TRBV30	TRBJ2-3	12	TGTGCCTGGAGTGTTCCTCCAGATACGCAGTATTTT	CAWSVPPDTQYF
.	.	TRBV11-2	TRBJ2-3	17	TGTGCCAGCAGCACCTGGGGTAGCCCCGAGCCCCCGGATACGCAGTATTTT	CASSTWGSPEPPDTQYF
TRBD1	.	TRBV7-8	TRBJ1-1	17	TGTGCCAGCAGCATGGGACAGGGGGCTCGAATGAACACTGAAGCTTTCTTT	CASSMGQGARMNTEAFF
TRBD2	.	TRBV5-4	TRBJ2-7	16	TGTGCCAGCAGCTGGGGGGGACTAGCGGGAGTAGGCGAGCAGTACTTC	CASSWGGLAGVGEQYF
TRBD1	.	TRBV6-6	TRBJ1-1	11	TGTGCCAGCAGATCCGGGACAGGGGGAATATTT	CASRSGTGGIF
TRBD2	.	TRBV7-2	TRBJ2-7	14	TGTGCCAGCAGCTCCGGGGTAGCGGGGTACGAGCAGTACTTC	CASSSGVAGYEQYF
.	.	TRBV10-2	TRBJ2-6	13	TGCGCCAGCAGCGGTTCTGGGGCCAACGTCCTGACTTTC	CASSGSGANVLTF
.	.	TRBV27	TRBJ1-6	14	TGTGCCAGCAGTTTAGGGACTCCTAATTCACCCCTCCACTTT	CASSLGTPNSPLHF
.	.	TRBV2	TRBJ2-2	13	TGTGCCAGCAATATAGCACCGGGCGGGGAGCTGTTTTTT	CASNIAPGGELFF
.	.	TRBV5-1	TRBJ2-1	17	TGCGCCAGCAGCTCCCACCCTTGGGGGGGGGCCTTGAGTGAGCAGTTCTTC	CASSSHPWGGALSEQFF
.	.	TRBV2	TRBJ1-1	11	TGTGCCAGCATCGTATACACTGAAGCTTTCTTT	CASIVYTEAFF
.	.	TRBV30	TRBJ1-1	13	TGTGCCTGGTCAAAGCTGGGGGACACTGAAGCTTTCTTT	CAWSKLGDTEAFF
.	.	TRBV7-3	TRBJ2-3	14	TGTGCCAGCAGCGTGCAGGCGGGCACAGATACGCAGTATTTT	CASSVQAGTDTQYF
TRBD1	.	TRBV19	TRBJ2-7	14	TGTGCCAGTAGTCTCGGGACAGACTTCTACGAGCAGTACTTC	CASSLGTDFYEQYF
.	once	TRBV5-4	TRBJ1-4	15	TGTGCCAGCAGCAGAATACAGGGTGGGGATGAAAAACTGTTTTTT	CASSRIQGGDEKLFF
TRBD1	.	TRBV6-5	TRBJ2-2	14	TGTGCCAGCAGTCGACAGGGGCGCACCGGGGAGCTGTTTTTT	CASSRQGRTGELFF
TRBD1	.	TRBV2	TRBJ1-3	14	TGTGCCAGCAGTCGGGACAGCTCTGGAAACACCATATATTTT	CASSRDSSGNTIYF
TRBD1	.	TRBV28	TRBJ1-2	15	TGTGCCAGCAGGACAGGGGGCGCGAAGGGCTATGGCTACACCTTC	CASRTGGAKGYGYTF
.	.	TRBV9	TRBJ1-2	14	TGTGCCAGCAGCGCAGGACAGCCCTTCTATGGCTACACCTTC	CASSAGQPFYGYTF
.	.	TRBV28	TRBJ1-5	12	TGTGCCAGTATTACTAGCAATCAGCCCCAGCATTTT	CASITSNQPQHF
TRBD1	.	TRBV7-9	TRBJ2-5	15	TGTGCCAGCAGCTTTGCGACAGGGGGCGCGGAGACCCAGTACTTC	CASSFATGGAETQYF
.	.	TRBV4-1	TRBJ2-7	14	TGCGCCAGCAGCCGAGAGATAAGGGGTTACGAGCAGTACTTC	CASSREIRGYEQYF
TRBD1	.	TRBV7-9	TRBJ2-3	17	TGTGCCAGCAGCCCGGACAGGGGGCGAGGAGTCACAGATACGCAGTATTTT	CASSPDRGRGVTDTQYF
TRBD1	.	TRBV2	TRBJ2-7	15	TGTGCCAGCAGTGCCGGGACAGGTCCTGCCTACGAGCAGTACTTC	CASSAGTGPAYEQYF
.	.	TRBV10-3	TRBJ1-5	14	TGTGCCACCTCGTGGACGGGAACAAATCAGCCCCAGCATTTT	CATSWTGTNQPQHF
.	once	TRBV28	TRBJ1-2	14	TGTGCCAGCAGTTTAATCTTACGGCTATATGGCTACACCTTC	CASSLILRLYGYTF
.	.	TRBV7-3	TRBJ1-6	13	TGTGCCAGCAGCTCCTACCCAGGGACACCCCTCCACTTT	CASSSYPGTPLHF